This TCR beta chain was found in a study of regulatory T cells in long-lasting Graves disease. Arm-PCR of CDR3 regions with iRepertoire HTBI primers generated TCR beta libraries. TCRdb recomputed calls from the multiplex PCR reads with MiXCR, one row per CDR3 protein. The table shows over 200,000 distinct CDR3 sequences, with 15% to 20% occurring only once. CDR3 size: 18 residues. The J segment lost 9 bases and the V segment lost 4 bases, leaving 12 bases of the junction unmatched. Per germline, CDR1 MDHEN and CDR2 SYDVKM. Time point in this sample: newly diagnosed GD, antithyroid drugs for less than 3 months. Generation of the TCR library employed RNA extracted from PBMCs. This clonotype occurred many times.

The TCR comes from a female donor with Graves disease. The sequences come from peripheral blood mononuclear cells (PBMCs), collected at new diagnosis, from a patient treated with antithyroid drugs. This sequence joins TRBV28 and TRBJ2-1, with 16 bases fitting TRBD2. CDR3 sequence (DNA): TGTGCCAGCAGTTCCGCCCCCGGGACTAGCGGGAGGGAGGGTGAGCAGTTCTTC. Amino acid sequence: CASSSAPGTSGREGEQFF.